The rows below give T cell receptor beta chains drawn from one sample of a study of shared clonotypes between healthy human individuals. The data were produced by immunoSEQ multiplex PCR, yet TCRdb's version contains in-frame clones alone and is incomplete. The sample contains roughly 500,000 clones, about 96% of which appear only once. The sequencing sample was made of naive CD4+ T cells sorted from blood. These receptors originate from a woman aged 25 to 39 in good health. CDR3s include the opening cysteine and the closing phenylalanine or tryptophan. D genes are given only for firm matches. Clone size is stated in some rows and not others, as once, few, many or a class when expanded.

v_call,clone_size,j_call,d_call,cdr3_nt,cdr3_aa
TRBV7-8,-,TRBJ1-3,-,TGTGCCAGCAGCTACGCGGGTATTACAGGGAACACCATATATTTT,CASSYAGITGNTIYF
TRBV9,once,TRBJ2-2,-,TGTGCCAGCAGCGTAAGCGGCACATCCACCGGGGAGCTGTTTTTT,CASSVSGTSTGELFF
TRBV15,once,TRBJ2-7,-,TGTGCCACCAGCAGAGATCCGATAGGGTCCGCCTACGAGCAGTACTTC,CATSRDPIGSAYEQYF
TRBV11-2,-,TRBJ1-1,-,TGTGCCAGCAGCCCAAGGAAAGCTATGAACACTGAAGCTTTCTTT,CASSPRKAMNTEAFF
TRBV9,-,TRBJ2-2,-,TGTGCCAGCAGCGTAGCCCCTAGTCCCGGGGAGCTGTTTTTT,CASSVAPSPGELFF
TRBV28,-,TRBJ1-1,TRBD1,TGTGCCAGCAGTCTACCGGGACAGGGCACTTTAGACACTGAAGCTTTCTTT,CASSLPGQGTLDTEAFF
TRBV4-2,-,TRBJ2-7,TRBD2,TGTGCCAGCAGCCAAGCTTCAACTAGCGGGAGCTACGAGCAGTACTTC,CASSQASTSGSYEQYF
TRBV10-3,once,TRBJ2-6,-,TGTGCCATCACTAGGGAACAGGCCAACGTCCTGACTTTC,CAITREQANVLTF
TRBV6-6,-,TRBJ1-2,TRBD1,TGTGCCAGCAGCCACCCCGGGACAGGGTCGATTATCACCTTC,CASSHPGTGSIITF
TRBV23-1,-,TRBJ1-5,TRBD1,TGCGCCAGCAGTCCTGGACAGGGGATTTATAGCAATCAGCCCCAGCATTTT,CASSPGQGIYSNQPQHF
TRBV6-5,-,TRBJ2-3,TRBD2,TGTGCCAGCAGGACGCCGGGGGGAGGGACAGATACGCAGTATTTT,CASRTPGGGTDTQYF
TRBV2,-,TRBJ2-3,TRBD1,TGTGCCAGCAGTGCTCACAGGGGGCCAGACACAGATACGCAGTATTTT,CASSAHRGPDTDTQYF
TRBV28,-,TRBJ2-7,TRBD1,TGTGCCAGCAGTTTTGGGACAGGGCACTACGAGCAGTACTTC,CASSFGTGHYEQYF
TRBV28,-,TRBJ2-7,-,TGTGCCAGCAGTTTTTCGCAAGTTAACTACGAGCAGTACTTC,CASSFSQVNYEQYF
TRBV5-6,-,TRBJ2-2,TRBD2,TGTGCCAGCAGCTTCCGGGGACTAGCCTCGAACACCGGGGAGCTGTTTTTT,CASSFRGLASNTGELFF
TRBV6-5,-,TRBJ2-3,-,TGTGCCAGCCGGTGGGGGGATACGCAGTATTTT,CASRWGDTQYF
TRBV9,-,TRBJ2-3,-,TGTGCCAGCAGCGTAGGAAGGATGGAAGTGGAGACCGATACGCAGTATTTT,CASSVGRMEVETDTQYF
TRBV29-1,once,TRBJ2-1,TRBD2,TGCAGCTTCAGTAGGGGGACTAGGGGGTTGAATGAGCAGTTCTTC,CSFSRGTRGLNEQFF
TRBV5-4,-,TRBJ2-6,TRBD2,TGTGCCAGCAGCGGCGGGACTAGCGGGAGTTTTGGGGCCAACGTCCTGACTTTC,CASSGGTSGSFGANVLTF
TRBV19,-,TRBJ2-1,-,TGTGCCAGTAGTGGGGACCCTCGTTACAATGAGCAGTTCTTC,CASSGDPRYNEQFF
TRBV28,-,TRBJ2-2,TRBD1,TGTGCCAGCAGAACACAGGGGAGACGTCGGGAGCTGTTTTTT,CASRTQGRRRELFF
TRBV7-6,-,TRBJ2-7,-,TGTGCCAGCAGCTTTCAAATGGGGAGCGAGCAGTACTTC,CASSFQMGSEQYF
TRBV14,once,TRBJ2-1,-,TGTGCCAGCAGCCAAGTTTGGAATGAGCAGTTCTTC,CASSQVWNEQFF
TRBV5-5,-,TRBJ2-1,TRBD2,TGTGCCAGCAGCTTGGCCGGATTAGCGGGGTTATACAATGAGCAGTTCTTC,CASSLAGLAGLYNEQFF
TRBV6-1,-,TRBJ2-2,-,TGTGCCAGCGGGTTTAACACCGGGGAGCTGTTTTTT,CASGFNTGELFF
TRBV6-5,-,TRBJ2-1,-,TGTGCCAGCACCGTGCAACGGGCCCCGGGCAATGAGCAGTTCTTC,CASTVQRAPGNEQFF